The clone carrying this T cell receptor beta chain was recorded only once. Its target is unknown. This CDR3 comprises 15 residues. Trimming pared 5 bases from V and 0 bases from J, leaving 13 bases between. Germline V gene lookup returns CDR1 SGHVS and CDR2 FQNEAQ. Peripheral blood, 7.5 to 10 milliliters per participant, was collected. The data stem from a study of type 1 and type 2 diabetes patients. As for the study in general: CD4+ or CD8+ T cells were positively selected from PBMCs with microbeads. Across the study, about 19,000,000 paired-end reads were produced.

Study observations and caveats: V and J gene usage correlated at roughly 0.97 between type 2 diabetes and control samples.

PCR was run on genomic DNA. The TCR beta CDR3 region was amplified using 30 forward and 13 reverse primers. TCRdb reanalysed the multiplex PCR reads using MiXCR and keeps one entry per CDR3 protein. Of 270,000 or so distinct CDR3 sequences detected, approximately 50% appear once; the ten largest clones hold about an eighth. The TCR originated in a man aged 18 to 29 with type 2 diabetes. Sequencing was carried out using peripheral blood mononuclear cells (PBMCs). The rearrangement links TRBV7-8 to TRBJ1-2; D not resolved. The CDR3 reads CASSQAGPSNYGYTF. The CDR3 DNA is TGTGCCAGCAGCCAGGCGGGCCCCTCTAACTATGGCTACACCTTC. The full variable domain, its missing parts supplied by reference TRBV7-8 and TRBJ1-2, is GAGVSQSPRYKVAKRGQDVALRCDPISGHVSLFWYQQALGQGPEFLTYFQNEAQLDKSGLPSDRFFAERPEGSVSTLKIQRTQQEDSAVYLCASSQAGPSNYGYTFGSGTRLTVV.